These T cell receptor beta chains were read from a single sample in a study of blood T cell repertoires in COVID-19. Sequenced by immunoSEQ multiplex PCR; TCRdb stores in-frame clones only, minus some. The table lists roughly 230,000 clones, about 80% of them singletons. The sequencing sample was made of PBMCs or T cells enriched from blood (not recorded which). The receptors were sampled from a man between 45 and 60 years old who had recovered from COVID-19. Both conserved end residues are part of each CDR3. Fields, in order: clone size, V gene, D gene, J gene, CDR3 protein, CDR3 DNA. A D gene is named only where the DNA matches it firmly. Only some rows state a clone size, as once, few, many or a class for expanded clones.

clone_size: .
v_call: TRBV2
d_call: TRBD1
j_call: TRBJ1-2
cdr3_aa: CASTAQGASYGYTF
cdr3_nt: TGTGCCAGTACGGCACAGGGGGCATCTTATGGCTACACCTTC

clone_size: .
v_call: TRBV6-5
d_call: .
j_call: TRBJ2-2
cdr3_aa: CASSLHSGRELFF
cdr3_nt: TGTGCCAGCAGTCTCCACTCGGGTAGGGAGCTGTTTTTT

clone_size: once
v_call: TRBV6-5
d_call: .
j_call: TRBJ1-3
cdr3_aa: CASSYMQGRGNTIYF
cdr3_nt: TGTGCCAGCAGTTACATGCAGGGGCGTGGAAACACCATATATTTT

clone_size: .
v_call: TRBV21-1
d_call: .
j_call: TRBJ2-7
cdr3_aa: CASSKSDRTDESGSYEQYF
cdr3_nt: TGTGCCAGCAGCAAATCGGACAGGACGGACGAGTCAGGCTCCTACGAGCAGTACTTC

clone_size: .
v_call: TRBV4-2
d_call: .
j_call: TRBJ2-7
cdr3_aa: CASSQDAGFYEQYF
cdr3_nt: TGTGCCAGCAGCCAAGATGCCGGGTTTTACGAGCAGTACTTC

clone_size: once
v_call: TRBV19
d_call: TRBD2
j_call: TRBJ2-3
cdr3_aa: CASRDQSGGHTDTQYF
cdr3_nt: TGTGCCAGTCGAGACCAGAGCGGGGGCCACACAGATACGCAGTATTTT

clone_size: .
v_call: TRBV5-1
d_call: TRBD1
j_call: TRBJ1-1
cdr3_aa: CASRGQTKTEAFF
cdr3_nt: TGCGCCAGCAGGGGACAGACGAAGACTGAAGCTTTCTTT

clone_size: .
v_call: TRBV5-1
d_call: TRBD2
j_call: TRBJ2-3
cdr3_aa: CASSPGGASTDTQYF
cdr3_nt: TGCGCCAGCAGCCCGGGGGGGGCAAGCACAGATACGCAGTATTTT

clone_size: .
v_call: TRBV6-5
d_call: .
j_call: TRBJ1-3
cdr3_aa: CASSPPPRLADTIYF
cdr3_nt: TGTGCCAGCAGCCCCCCCCCGCGGTTGGCGGACACCATATATTTT

clone_size: .
v_call: TRBV7-2
d_call: TRBD1
j_call: TRBJ1-1
cdr3_aa: CASSRDRAENTEAFF
cdr3_nt: TGTGCCAGCAGTCGAGACAGGGCCGAGAACACTGAAGCTTTCTTT

clone_size: .
v_call: TRBV3-1/TRBV3-2
d_call: .
j_call: TRBJ2-5
cdr3_aa: CASSQGVGGETQYF
cdr3_nt: TGTGCCAGCAGCCAAGGGGTAGGCGGGGAGACCCAGTACTTC

clone_size: .
v_call: TRBV9
d_call: TRBD2
j_call: TRBJ2-1
cdr3_aa: CASSGRLAGGYNEQFF
cdr3_nt: TGTGCCAGCAGCGGACGACTAGCGGGGGGCTACAATGAGCAGTTCTTC

clone_size: once
v_call: TRBV12-5
d_call: .
j_call: TRBJ1-1
cdr3_aa: CASGSDRLLVTEAFF
cdr3_nt: TGTGCTAGTGGGTCAGACAGGCTCCTCGTAACTGAAGCTTTCTTT

clone_size: .
v_call: TRBV27
d_call: .
j_call: TRBJ1-6
cdr3_aa: CASSSGLRMGNSPLHF
cdr3_nt: TGTGCCAGCAGTAGCGGGCTACGTATGGGTAATTCACCCCTCCACTTT

clone_size: few
v_call: TRBV2
d_call: TRBD1
j_call: TRBJ1-1
cdr3_aa: CASTGDRDTEAFF
cdr3_nt: TGTGCCAGCACGGGGGACAGGGACACTGAAGCTTTCTTT

clone_size: .
v_call: TRBV9
d_call: TRBD2
j_call: TRBJ2-5
cdr3_aa: CASSVAGGQWETQYF
cdr3_nt: TGTGCCAGCAGCGTAGCGGGAGGGCAGTGGGAGACCCAGTACTTC

clone_size: .
v_call: TRBV9
d_call: .
j_call: TRBJ1-3
cdr3_aa: CASSVEGGGSGNTIYF
cdr3_nt: TGTGCCAGCAGCGTAGAGGGCGGGGGCTCTGGAAACACCATATATTTT

clone_size: .
v_call: TRBV11-2
d_call: .
j_call: TRBJ2-7
cdr3_aa: CASRPATGSRWQYF
cdr3_nt: TGTGCCAGCAGACCCGCGACGGGTTCGAGATGGCAGTACTTC

clone_size: .
v_call: TRBV2
d_call: .
j_call: TRBJ1-4
cdr3_aa: CASRRVATNEKLFF
cdr3_nt: TGTGCCAGCAGACGGGTTGCAACTAATGAAAAACTGTTTTTT

clone_size: .
v_call: TRBV6-5
d_call: .
j_call: TRBJ1-1
cdr3_aa: CASSSPGQNTEAFF
cdr3_nt: TGTGCCAGCAGCTCGCCTGGGCAGAACACTGAAGCTTTCTTT

clone_size: .
v_call: TRBV10-1
d_call: .
j_call: TRBJ2-7
cdr3_aa: CASSETQGVSEQYF
cdr3_nt: TGCGCCAGCAGTGAGACCCAAGGGGTTAGCGAGCAGTACTTC

clone_size: .
v_call: TRBV6-5
d_call: TRBD1
j_call: TRBJ1-1
cdr3_aa: CASNQGAEAFF
cdr3_nt: TGTGCCAGCAATCAGGGGGCTGAAGCTTTCTTT

clone_size: .
v_call: TRBV25-1
d_call: .
j_call: TRBJ2-2
cdr3_aa: CASRRDPSGELFF
cdr3_nt: TGTGCCAGCAGGAGGGATCCTTCCGGGGAGCTGTTTTTT

clone_size: .
v_call: TRBV29-1
d_call: TRBD1
j_call: TRBJ2-2
cdr3_aa: CSVAGTEFTGELFF
cdr3_nt: TGCAGCGTCGCCGGGACAGAGTTTACCGGGGAGCTGTTTTTT

clone_size: .
v_call: TRBV6-1
d_call: TRBD1
j_call: TRBJ1-2
cdr3_aa: CASSEAKDRGRSTF
cdr3_nt: TGTGCCAGCAGTGAAGCCAAGGACAGGGGGCGAAGCACCTTC

clone_size: .
v_call: TRBV11-3
d_call: TRBD2
j_call: TRBJ2-1
cdr3_aa: CASSTTSGRLPNEQFF
cdr3_nt: TGTGCCAGCAGTACGACTAGCGGGAGGCTGCCCAATGAGCAGTTCTTC

clone_size: few
v_call: TRBV2
d_call: .
j_call: TRBJ2-1
cdr3_aa: CASSISGREQFF
cdr3_nt: TGTGCCAGCAGTATTAGTGGGCGAGAGCAGTTCTTC

clone_size: .
v_call: TRBV7-9
d_call: TRBD1
j_call: TRBJ2-7
cdr3_aa: CASSSPTGGLYEQYF
cdr3_nt: TGTGCCAGCAGCTCCCCGACAGGGGGACTTTACGAGCAGTACTTC

clone_size: .
v_call: TRBV4-3
d_call: TRBD1
j_call: TRBJ2-7
cdr3_aa: CASSQRDSSSYEQYF
cdr3_nt: TGCGCCAGCAGCCAGAGGGACAGTAGCTCCTACGAGCAGTACTTC

clone_size: few
v_call: TRBV5-1
d_call: .
j_call: TRBJ1-5
cdr3_aa: CASSLHQDQPQHF
cdr3_nt: TGCGCCAGCAGCTTACACCAAGATCAGCCCCAGCATTTT

clone_size: .
v_call: TRBV11-2
d_call: TRBD2
j_call: TRBJ2-5
cdr3_aa: CASSALLAGGYQETQYF
cdr3_nt: TGTGCCAGCAGCGCCCTACTAGCGGGGGGGTACCAAGAGACCCAGTACTTC

clone_size: .
v_call: TRBV7-7
d_call: TRBD2
j_call: TRBJ2-1
cdr3_aa: CASSLAGGPNNEQFF
cdr3_nt: TGTGCTAGCAGCTTAGCGGGAGGCCCGAACAATGAGCAGTTCTTC

clone_size: .
v_call: TRBV5-1
d_call: TRBD1
j_call: TRBJ1-6
cdr3_aa: CASSSRGQENSPLHF
cdr3_nt: TGCGCCAGCAGCTCCCGTGGACAGGAAAATTCACCCCTCCACTTT

clone_size: .
v_call: TRBV19
d_call: TRBD2
j_call: TRBJ2-5
cdr3_aa: CASSKRENQETQYF
cdr3_nt: TGTGCCAGTAGTAAGCGGGAGAACCAAGAGACCCAGTACTTC

clone_size: few
v_call: TRBV2
d_call: .
j_call: TRBJ2-5
cdr3_aa: CASTLEGGQETQYF
cdr3_nt: TGTGCCAGCACCCTCGAGGGGGGGCAAGAGACCCAGTACTTC

clone_size: few
v_call: TRBV2
d_call: TRBD1
j_call: TRBJ1-3
cdr3_aa: CASEPGQGGSRRNTIYF
cdr3_nt: TGTGCCAGCGAACCGGGACAGGGGGGAAGTAGGCGAAACACCATATATTTT

clone_size: .
v_call: TRBV7-3
d_call: TRBD1
j_call: TRBJ2-2
cdr3_aa: CASSRPGQGPTGELFF
cdr3_nt: TGTGCCAGCAGCCGTCCGGGACAGGGTCCCACCGGGGAGCTGTTTTTT